The 7 T cell receptor beta chains given below trace back to one sample, sequenced in a study of long-term antiretroviral therapy in people with HIV. The assay used was immunoSEQ (version v3.0), run at survey level. Only in-frame clones appear in the TCRdb table, and some are missing; sequencing was by immunoSEQ multiplex PCR. The sample carries 24,000 or so clones, less than 85% recorded once. This specimen was unsorted PBMCs, taken 2.3 years after starting antiretroviral therapy. These receptors came from a man aged 35-49 years with HIV.

V is TRBV4-1 and J is TRBJ1-2, with D perhaps TRBD1 (5 bases). The length of the CDR3 is 18 residues. Germline lookup yields CDR1 MGHRA and CDR2 YSYEKL. Trimming took off 0 bases at V and 4 bases at J, with 21 bases between the two ends. The CDR3 sequence: CASSQDEGAGTAGYGYTF. Written as DNA, the CDR3 is TGCGCCAGCAGCCAAGATGAGGGCGCCGGGACCGCCGGCTATGGCTACACCTTC.

V is TRBV27 and J is TRBJ2-1; D is perhaps TRBD1 or TRBD2 (5 bases each). V was trimmed by 2 bases and J by 2 bases, leaving 10 bases between them. The germline gives CDR1 MNHEY, CDR2 SMNVEV (reference sequence). CDR3 length equals 15 residues. The CDR3 loop is CASSLEGQAYNEQFF. The CDR3 DNA is TGTGCCAGCAGTTTAGAGGGGCAAGCCTACAATGAGCAGTTCTTC.

The chain couples TRBV27 to TRBJ1-4; 8 nucleotides match TRBD1. Germline lookup yields CDR1 MNHEY and CDR2 SMNVEV (reference sequence). The length of the CDR3 is 15 residues. Trimming removed 5 bases from V and 4 bases from J; junction bases left unmatched: 6. The CDR3 DNA reads TGTGCCAGCAGTCCCCGGACAGGGATTAATGAAAAACTGTTTTTT. It is translated as CASSPRTGINEKLFF.

This chain uses TRBV7-3 with TRBJ1-1; D unresolved. With 4 bases removed from V and 1 base from J, the gap between germline ends came to 7 bases. Germline CDR1 SGHTA, CDR2 FQGTGA. The CDR3 has 13 residues. For the CDR3, the DNA is TGTGCCAGCAGCTCCCTAGGGAACACTGAAGCTTTCTTT. Residues: CASSSLGNTEAFF.

The J gene is TRBJ2-1, the V gene TRBV5-1; weak D call: TRBD1 (6 bases). In germline, CDR1 is SGHRS, CDR2 YFSETQ. Trimming left V 3 bases short and J 0 bases short, with 19 bases between. The CDR3 runs 18 residues. The CDR3 DNA is TGCGCCAGCAGCTCGTTAAGTAATGGACAGCGCTCCTACAATGAGCAGTTCTTC. The encoded protein is CASSSLSNGQRSYNEQFF.

The rearrangement links TRBV2 to TRBJ1-2; TRBD1 matches 9 bases. The CDR3 runs 13 residues. Germline values: CDR1 SNHLY, CDR2 FYNNEI. With V trimmed by 7 bases and J by 5 bases, 5 bases remained unmatched. CDR3 protein: CASTVQGAYGYTF. The CDR3 DNA reads as TGTGCCAGCACCGTACAGGGGGCTTATGGCTACACCTTC. The full variable domain, rest sourced from reference TRBV2 and TRBJ1-2, is EPEVTQTPSHQVTQMGQEVILRCVPISNHLYFYWYRQILGQKVEFLVSFYNNEISEKSEIFDDQFSVERPDGSNFTLKIRSTKLEDSAMYFCASTVQGAYGYTFGSGTRLTVV.

V usage is TRBV19 and J usage is TRBJ2-3; tentatively, D is TRBD2 (5 bases). The CDR3 length is 16 residues. The germline V gene has CDR1 LNHDA and CDR2 SQIVND (reference sequence). Trimming left V 3 bases short and J 0 bases short, with 13 bases between. The CDR3 coding sequence is TGTGCCAGTAGTATTTTCAGCGGAACTAGCACAGATACGCAGTATTTT. It translates to CASSIFSGTSTDTQYF.